The next 4 T cell receptor beta chains were all read from a single sample in a study of T cell responses to AZD1222 COVID-19 vaccine. Some clones are missing from TCRdb's copy, which holds only in-frame ones; the method was immunoSEQ multiplex PCR. The data contain about 110,000 clones, around 94% of them singletons. The material sequenced was peripheral blood, taken on day 0 of AZD1222 vaccination. The receptors derive from an adult in good health.

The gene calls are TRBV7-9 and TRBJ1-1; D possibly corresponds to TRBD1 (6 bases). Per the germline V gene, CDR1 is SEHNR and CDR2 is FQNEAQ (reference sequence). This CDR3 spans 12 amino acids. V dropped 5 bases and J dropped 6 bases, with 10 bases sitting between them. Here the CDR3 reads CASSTDSPEAFF. The CDR3 region has the DNA TGTGCCAGCAGCACGGACAGCCCTGAAGCTTTCTTT.

V and J are TRBV9 and TRBJ1-6, with 7 bases matching TRBD1. Trimming took 4 bases from V and 0 from J; bases not matched to a gene: 4. Germline V lookup: CDR1 SGDLS, CDR2 YYNGEE. This CDR3 region has 16 residues. The DNA of the CDR3 is TGTGCCAGCAGCTCGGGACAGAGCTCCTATAATTCACCCCTCCACTTT. This gives the protein CASSSGQSSYNSPLHF.

This chain uses TRBV19 with TRBJ1-4; TRBD1 matches at 11 bases. The CDR3 extends over 16 amino acids. Looked up from germline, CDR1 is LNHDA and CDR2 is SQIVND (reference sequence). The J segment lost 5 bases and the V segment lost 4 bases, leaving 6 bases of the junction unmatched. The CDR3 region has the DNA TGTGCCAGTAGTACCGGGACAGGGGGACTGAATGAAAAACTGTTTTTT. Its translation: CASSTGTGGLNEKLFF.

The chain carries TRBV6-1 and TRBJ2-5, with 10 bases matching TRBD2. J gave up 2 bases and V 1 base, and 10 bases lay outside the gene matches. The CDR3 is 18 residues long. Germline assignment: CDR1 MNHNS and CDR2 SASEGT. The CDR3, as DNA: TGTGCCAGCAGTGAAGAACTAGCGGGGACGGGCAAGCAAGAGACCCAGTACTTC. This gives the protein CASSEELAGTGKQETQYF.